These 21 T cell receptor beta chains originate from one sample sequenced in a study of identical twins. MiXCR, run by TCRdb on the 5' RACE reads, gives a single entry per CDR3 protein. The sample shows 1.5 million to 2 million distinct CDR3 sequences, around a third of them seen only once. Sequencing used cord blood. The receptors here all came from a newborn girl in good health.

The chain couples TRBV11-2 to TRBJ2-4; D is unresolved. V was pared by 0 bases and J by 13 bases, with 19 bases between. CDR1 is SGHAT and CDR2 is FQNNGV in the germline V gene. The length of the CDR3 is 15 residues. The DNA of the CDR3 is TGTGCCAGCAGCTTAGATAGTGGACCAGAGGAAGAGCAGTACTTC. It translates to CASSLDSGPEEEQYF.

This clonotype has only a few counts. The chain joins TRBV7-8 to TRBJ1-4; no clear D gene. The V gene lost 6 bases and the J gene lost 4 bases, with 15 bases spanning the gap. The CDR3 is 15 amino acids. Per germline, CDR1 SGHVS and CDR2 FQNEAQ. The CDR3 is CASRGTRGRNEKLFF. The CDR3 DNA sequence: TGTGCCAGCAGGGGAACACGCGGACGTAATGAAAAACTGTTTTTT.

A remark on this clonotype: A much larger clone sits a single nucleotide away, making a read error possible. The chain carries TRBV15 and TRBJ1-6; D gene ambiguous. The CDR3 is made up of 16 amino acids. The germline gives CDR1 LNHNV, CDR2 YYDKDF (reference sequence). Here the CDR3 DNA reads TGTGCCACCAGCCTGGACCGGCCATCCTATAATCCACCCCTCCACTTT. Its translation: CATSLDRPSYNPPLHF.

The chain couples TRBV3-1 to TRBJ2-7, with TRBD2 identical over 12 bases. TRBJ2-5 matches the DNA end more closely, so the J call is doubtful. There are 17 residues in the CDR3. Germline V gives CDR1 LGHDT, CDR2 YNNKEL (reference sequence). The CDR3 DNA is TGTGCCAGCAGCCAAGACGGACTAGCGGGGAGCATGGGGACCCAGTACTTC. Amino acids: CASSQDGLAGSMGTQYF.

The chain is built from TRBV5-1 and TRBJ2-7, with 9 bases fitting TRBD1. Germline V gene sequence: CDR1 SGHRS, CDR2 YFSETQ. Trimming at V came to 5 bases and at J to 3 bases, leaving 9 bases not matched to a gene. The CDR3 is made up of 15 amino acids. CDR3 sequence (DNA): TGCGCCAGCAGGAACAACCGGGACAGGGTCTACGAGCAGTACTTC. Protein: CASRNNRDRVYEQYF.

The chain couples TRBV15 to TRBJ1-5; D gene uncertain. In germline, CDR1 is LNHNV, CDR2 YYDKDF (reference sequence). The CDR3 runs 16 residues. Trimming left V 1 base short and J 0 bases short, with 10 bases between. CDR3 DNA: TGTGCCACCAGCAGAGGGAGGGCCTATAGCAATCAGCCCCAGCATTTT. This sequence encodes CATSRGRAYSNQPQHF.

CDR3 residues: CASSSVIAGGPYEQYF. The CDR3 DNA is TGTGCCAGCAGCTCGGTGATAGCGGGGGGTCCCTACGAGCAGTACTTC. The chain carries TRBV7-2 and TRBJ2-7; 10 nucleotides line up with TRBD2. In germline, CDR1 is SGHTA, CDR2 FQGNSA. The length of the CDR3 is 16 residues. V trimming: 4 bases; J trimming: 2 bases; junction bases outside the gene matches: 8.

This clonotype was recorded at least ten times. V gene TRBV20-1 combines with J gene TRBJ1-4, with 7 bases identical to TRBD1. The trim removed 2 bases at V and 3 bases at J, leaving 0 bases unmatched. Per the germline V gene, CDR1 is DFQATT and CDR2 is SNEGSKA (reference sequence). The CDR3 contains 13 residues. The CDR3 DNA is TGCAGTGCTAGACAGGGGGCTAATGAAAAACTGTTTTTT. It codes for CSARQGANEKLFF.

The CDR3 DNA is TGCAGCGTTGAACCCCGGACTAGCGGGGCGTACAATGAGCAGTACTTC. Amino acids: CSVEPRTSGAYNEQYF. The chain carries TRBV29-1 and TRBJ2-7; 12 bases are a match to TRBD2. Per the germline V gene, CDR1 is SQVTM and CDR2 is ANQGSEA. The CDR3 sequence is 16 residues long. V was pared by 2 bases and J by 7 bases, with 12 bases of the junction left unmatched.

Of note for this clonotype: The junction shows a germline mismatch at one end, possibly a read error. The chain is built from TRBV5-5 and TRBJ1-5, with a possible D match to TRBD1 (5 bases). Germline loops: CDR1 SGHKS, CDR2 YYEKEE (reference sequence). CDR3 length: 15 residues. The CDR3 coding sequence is TGTGCCAGCAGCTTGAGGCAGGGTAGCAATCAGCTCCAGCATTTT. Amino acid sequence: CASSLRQGSNQLQHF.

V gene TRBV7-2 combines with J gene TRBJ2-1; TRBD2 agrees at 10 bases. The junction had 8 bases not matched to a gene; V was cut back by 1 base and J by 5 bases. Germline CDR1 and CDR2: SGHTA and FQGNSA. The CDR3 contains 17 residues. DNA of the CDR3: TGTGCCAGCAGCTTAGATAGGACTAGCGGAAGAGACAATGAGCAGTTCTTC. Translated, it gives CASSLDRTSGRDNEQFF. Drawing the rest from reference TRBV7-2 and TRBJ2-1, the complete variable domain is GAGVSQSPSNKVTEKGKDVELRCDPISGHTALYWYRQSLGQGLEFLIYFQGNSAPDKSGLPSDRFSAERTGGSVSTLTIQRTQQEDSAVYLCASSLDRTSGRDNEQFFGPGTRLTVL.

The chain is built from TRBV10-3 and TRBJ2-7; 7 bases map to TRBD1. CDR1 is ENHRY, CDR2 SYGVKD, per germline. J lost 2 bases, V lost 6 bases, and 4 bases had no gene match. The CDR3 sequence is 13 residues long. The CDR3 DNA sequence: TGTGCCATCAGCCGGGACAGAACCTACGAGCAGTACTTC. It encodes CAISRDRTYEQYF.

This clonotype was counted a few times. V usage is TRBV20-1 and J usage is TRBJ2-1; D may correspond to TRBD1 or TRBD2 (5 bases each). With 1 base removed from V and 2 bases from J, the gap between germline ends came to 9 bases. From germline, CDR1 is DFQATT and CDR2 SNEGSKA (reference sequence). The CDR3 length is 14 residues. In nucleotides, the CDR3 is TGCAGTGCTAGAGGGGACGGGGCCTACAATGAGCAGTTCTTC. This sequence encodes CSARGDGAYNEQFF.

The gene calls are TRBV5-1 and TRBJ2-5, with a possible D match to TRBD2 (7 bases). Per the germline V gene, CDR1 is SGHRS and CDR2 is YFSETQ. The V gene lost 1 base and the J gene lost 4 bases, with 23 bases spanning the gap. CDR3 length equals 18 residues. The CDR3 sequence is CASSLSAIFGGPGETQYF. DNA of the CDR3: TGCGCCAGCAGCTTGTCAGCCATTTTCGGGGGGCCGGGAGAGACCCAGTACTTC.

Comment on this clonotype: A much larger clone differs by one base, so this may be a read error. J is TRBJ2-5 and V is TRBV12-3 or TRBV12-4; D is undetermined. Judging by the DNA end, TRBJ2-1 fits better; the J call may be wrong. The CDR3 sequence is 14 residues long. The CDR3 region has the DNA TGTGCCAGCACTTCCCGACGGCTCCAAGAGACCCAGTTCTTC. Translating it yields CASTSRRLQETQFF.

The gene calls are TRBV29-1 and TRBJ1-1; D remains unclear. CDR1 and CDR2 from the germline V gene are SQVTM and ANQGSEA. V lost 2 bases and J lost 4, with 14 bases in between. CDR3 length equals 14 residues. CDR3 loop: CSVELWEGGTEAFF. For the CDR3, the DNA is TGCAGCGTTGAACTGTGGGAGGGAGGCACTGAAGCTTTCTTT.

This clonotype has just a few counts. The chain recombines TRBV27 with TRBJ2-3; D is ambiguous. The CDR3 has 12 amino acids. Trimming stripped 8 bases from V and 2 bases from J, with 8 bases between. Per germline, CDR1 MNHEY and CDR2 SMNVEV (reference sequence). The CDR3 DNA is TGTGCCAGCGGACCCTACACAGATACGCAGTATTTT. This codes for CASGPYTDTQYF.

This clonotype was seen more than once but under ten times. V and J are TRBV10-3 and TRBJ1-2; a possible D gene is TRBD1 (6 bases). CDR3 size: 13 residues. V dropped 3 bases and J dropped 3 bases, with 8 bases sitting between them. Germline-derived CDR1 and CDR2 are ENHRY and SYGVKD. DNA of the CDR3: TGTGCCATCAGTGACCAGGGGCACTATGGCTACACCTTC. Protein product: CAISDQGHYGYTF.

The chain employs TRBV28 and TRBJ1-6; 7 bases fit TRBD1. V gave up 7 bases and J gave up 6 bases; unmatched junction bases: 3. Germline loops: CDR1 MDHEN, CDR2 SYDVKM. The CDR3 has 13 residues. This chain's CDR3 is CASINRGNSPLHF. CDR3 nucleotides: TGTGCCAGCATCAACAGGGGTAATTCACCCCTCCACTTT.

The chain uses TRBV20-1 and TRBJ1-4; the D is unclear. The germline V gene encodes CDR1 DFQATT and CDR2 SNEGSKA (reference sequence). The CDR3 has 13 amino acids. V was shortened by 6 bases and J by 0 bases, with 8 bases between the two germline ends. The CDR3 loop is CSAQLATNEKLFF. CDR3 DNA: TGCAGTGCACAACTTGCAACTAATGAAAAACTGTTTTTT.

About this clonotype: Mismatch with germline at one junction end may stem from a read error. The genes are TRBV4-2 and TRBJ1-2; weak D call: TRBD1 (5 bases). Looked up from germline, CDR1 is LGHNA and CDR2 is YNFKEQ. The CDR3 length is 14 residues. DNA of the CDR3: TGTCCCAGCAGCCCACATCTGGGGGAGGGAGGCTACACCTTC. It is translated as CPSSPHLGEGGYTF.